The 4 T cell receptor beta chains given below trace back to one sample, sequenced in a study of yellow fever vaccine responses in identical twins. TCRdb used MiXCR to reprocess the RT-PCR reads, holding one entry per CDR3 protein. In the table there are about 3,000 distinct CDR3 sequences, more than 70% of which are singletons. Here the sequenced sample was T cells from blood (PBMCs), unsorted or a sorted subset (not recorded which), taken before or after yellow fever vaccination (not recorded which). The source is a woman aged 18-30 years who received the yellow fever vaccine.

This sequence joins TRBV10-1 and TRBJ2-7; D is uncertain. Trimming shortened V by 3 bases and J by 0 bases, and 6 bases separated the two germline ends. The CDR3 contains 13 residues. The germline CDR1 and CDR2 sequences are WNHNN and SYGVQD (reference sequence). In DNA, the CDR3 is TGCGCCAGCAGTGACCTCGACTCCTACGAGCAGTACTTC. Protein sequence: CASSDLDSYEQYF.

The V gene is TRBV19, the J gene TRBJ2-7; TRBD1 agrees at 7 bases. Germline values: CDR1 LNHDA, CDR2 SQIVND (reference sequence). The V and J ends lost 9 bases and 4 bases, in that order; junction bases with no gene match: 6. CDR3 length equals 12 residues. The CDR3 region has the DNA TGTGCCAGAGCCAGGGGGTTTTACGAGCAGTACTTC. Translating it yields CARARGFYEQYF.

This clonotype has just one count. This chain connects TRBV20-1 to TRBJ1-6, with no clear D. The CDR3 has 15 residues. Germline lookup yields CDR1 DFQATT and CDR2 SNEGSKA (reference sequence). V shed 5 bases and J shed 0 bases, with 11 bases lying between them. The CDR3 is CSAFSVSSYNSPLHF. CDR3 nucleotide sequence: TGCAGTGCTTTTTCAGTCAGCTCCTATAATTCACCCCTCCACTTT.

The chain is built from TRBV6-2 or TRBV6-3 and TRBJ1-1, with D possibly matching TRBD1 (5 bases). Trimming shortened V by 4 bases and J by 5 bases, and 8 bases separated the two germline ends. The germline V gene has CDR1 MNHEY and CDR2 SVGEGT. The CDR3 length is 12 residues. The CDR3 nucleotides read TGTGCCAGCAGTTGGGGCAGTACTGAAGCTTTCTTT. As protein: CASSWGSTEAFF.